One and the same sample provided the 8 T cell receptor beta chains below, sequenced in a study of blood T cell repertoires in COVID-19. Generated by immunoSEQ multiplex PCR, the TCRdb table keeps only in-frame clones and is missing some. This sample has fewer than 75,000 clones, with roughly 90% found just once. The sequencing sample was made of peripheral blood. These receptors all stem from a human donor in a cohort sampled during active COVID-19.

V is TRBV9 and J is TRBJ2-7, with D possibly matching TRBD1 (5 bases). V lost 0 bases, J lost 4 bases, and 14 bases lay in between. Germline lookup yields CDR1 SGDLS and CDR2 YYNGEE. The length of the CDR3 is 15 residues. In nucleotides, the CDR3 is TGTGCCAGCAGCGTAGACAGTAGGGGAACATACGAGCAGTACTTC. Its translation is CASSVDSRGTYEQYF.

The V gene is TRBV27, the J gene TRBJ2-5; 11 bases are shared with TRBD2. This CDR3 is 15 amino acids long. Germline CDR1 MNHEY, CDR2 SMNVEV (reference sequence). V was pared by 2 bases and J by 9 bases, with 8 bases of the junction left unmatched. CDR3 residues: CASSLVAGGPRAQYF. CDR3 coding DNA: TGTGCCAGCAGTTTAGTAGCGGGAGGGCCCAGGGCCCAGTACTTC.

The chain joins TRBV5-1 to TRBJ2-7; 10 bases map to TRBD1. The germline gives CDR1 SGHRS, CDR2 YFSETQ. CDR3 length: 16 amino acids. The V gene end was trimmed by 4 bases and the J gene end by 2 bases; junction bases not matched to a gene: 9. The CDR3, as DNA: TGCGCCAGCAGCGTGTCGGGGACAGGGGTCGCCTACGAGCAGTACTTC. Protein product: CASSVSGTGVAYEQYF.

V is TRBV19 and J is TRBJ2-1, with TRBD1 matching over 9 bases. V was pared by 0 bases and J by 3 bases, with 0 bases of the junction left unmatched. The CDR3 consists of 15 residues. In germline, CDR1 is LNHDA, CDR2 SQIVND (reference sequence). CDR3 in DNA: TGTGCCAGTAGTATAGAGGGACAGGGCTACAATGAGCAGTTCTTC. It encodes CASSIEGQGYNEQFF.

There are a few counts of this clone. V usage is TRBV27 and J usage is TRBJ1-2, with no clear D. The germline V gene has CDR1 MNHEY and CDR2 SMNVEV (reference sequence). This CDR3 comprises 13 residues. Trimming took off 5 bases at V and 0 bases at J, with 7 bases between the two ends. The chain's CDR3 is CASSVTSNYGYTF. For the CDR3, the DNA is TGTGCCAGCAGTGTTACATCTAACTATGGCTACACCTTC.

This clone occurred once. CDR3 sequence: CASSQDPGQGAFGTSYNEQFF. Here the CDR3 DNA reads TGTGCCAGCAGCCAAGATCCGGGACAGGGGGCCTTCGGCACCTCCTACAATGAGCAGTTCTTC. V and J are TRBV4-2 and TRBJ2-1; 12 bases match TRBD1. The ends lost 0 bases at V and 0 bases at J; junction bases unmatched: 12. Looked up from germline, CDR1 is LGHNA and CDR2 is YNFKEQ. This CDR3 is built from 21 residues.

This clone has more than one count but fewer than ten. As DNA, the CDR3 is TGTGCCAGCAGTTCACCCTCGGGACTAGCGGGAGGGCCAACAATCGACAATGAGCAGTTCTTC. Its protein product is CASSSPSGLAGGPTIDNEQFF. This rearrangement joins TRBV27 to TRBJ2-1, with 16 bases aligning to TRBD2. The CDR3 extends over 21 amino acids. CDR1 and CDR2 (germline): MNHEY, SMNVEV (reference sequence). The V gene end was trimmed by 4 bases and the J gene end by 5 bases; junction bases not matched to a gene: 17.

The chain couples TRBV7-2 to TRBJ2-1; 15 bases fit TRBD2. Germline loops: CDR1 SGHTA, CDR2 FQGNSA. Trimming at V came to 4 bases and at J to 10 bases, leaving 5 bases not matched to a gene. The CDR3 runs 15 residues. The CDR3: CASSSSGTSGREQFF. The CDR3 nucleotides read TGTGCCAGCAGCTCGTCCGGGACTAGCGGGAGGGAGCAGTTCTTC.